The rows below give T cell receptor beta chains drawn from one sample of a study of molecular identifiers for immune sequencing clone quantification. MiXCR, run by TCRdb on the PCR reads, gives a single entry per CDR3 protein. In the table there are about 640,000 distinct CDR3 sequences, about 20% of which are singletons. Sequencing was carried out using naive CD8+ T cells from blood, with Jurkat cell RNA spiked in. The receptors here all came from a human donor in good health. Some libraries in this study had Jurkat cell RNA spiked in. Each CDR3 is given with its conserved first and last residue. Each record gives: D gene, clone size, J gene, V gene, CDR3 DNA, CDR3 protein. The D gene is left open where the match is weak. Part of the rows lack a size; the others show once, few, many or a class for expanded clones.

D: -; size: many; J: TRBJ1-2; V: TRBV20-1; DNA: TGCAGTGCTAGAGATCTGGGGGCACCGCCGTTCTATGGCTACACCTTC; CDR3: CSARDLGAPPFYGYTF
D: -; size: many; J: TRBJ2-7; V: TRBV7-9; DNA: TGTGCCAGCAGCTTAGACGGGGACGGCTACGAGCAGTACTTC; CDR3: CASSLDGDGYEQYF
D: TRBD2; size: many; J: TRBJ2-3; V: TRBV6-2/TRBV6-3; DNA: TGTGCCAGCAGTCCGCGACAGGCGGGGGGAGATACGCAGTATTTT; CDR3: CASSPRQAGGDTQYF
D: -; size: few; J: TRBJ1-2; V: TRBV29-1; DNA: TGCAGCGTTGAAGATTCCGCAGGGGCTAACTATGGCTACACCTTC; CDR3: CSVEDSAGANYGYTF
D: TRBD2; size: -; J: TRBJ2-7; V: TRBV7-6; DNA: TGTGCCAGCAGCTTAAGGGCTAGCGGGAGGTTGGACGAGCAGTACTTC; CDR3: CASSLRASGRLDEQYF
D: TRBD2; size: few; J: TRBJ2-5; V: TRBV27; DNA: TGTGCCAGCAGTTTATCGTCTAGCGGGGGGGGCGCCCAAGAGACCCAGTACTTC; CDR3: CASSLSSSGGGAQETQYF
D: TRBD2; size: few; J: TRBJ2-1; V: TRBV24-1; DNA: TGTGCCACCAGTGATTTCCCGACTAGCGGAAGGTCCAGCAATGAGCAGTTCTTC; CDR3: CATSDFPTSGRSSNEQFF
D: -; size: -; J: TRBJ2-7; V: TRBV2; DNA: TGTGCCAGCAGTGAAAGTGCCAGGGCGAGGGAGCAGTACTTC; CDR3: CASSESARAREQYF
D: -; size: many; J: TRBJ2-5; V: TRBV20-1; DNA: TGCAGTGCTAGAGAATGGGGTTACGAGACCCAGTACTTC; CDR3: CSAREWGYETQYF
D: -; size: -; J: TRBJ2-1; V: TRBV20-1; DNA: TGCAGTGCTTCGGAGCCCCAGTACTACAATGAGCAGTTCTTC; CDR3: CSASEPQYYNEQFF
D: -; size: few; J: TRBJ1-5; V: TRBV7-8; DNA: TGTGCCAGCAGCTGGGGGGAGGGTAATCAGCCCCAGCATTTT; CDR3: CASSWGEGNQPQHF
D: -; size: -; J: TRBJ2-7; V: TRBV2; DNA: TGTGCCAGCAGTGAGGGGCAGCCTGGAAATATCTACGAGCAGTACTTC; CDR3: CASSEGQPGNIYEQYF
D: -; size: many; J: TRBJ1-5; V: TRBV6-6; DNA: TGTGCCAGCAGTATAGACAGCAATCAGCCCCAGCATTTT; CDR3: CASSIDSNQPQHF
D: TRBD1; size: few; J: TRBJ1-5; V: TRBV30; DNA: TGTGCCTGGAGCGACAGGGGGCTTGGAAATCAGCCCCAGCATTTT; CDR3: CAWSDRGLGNQPQHF
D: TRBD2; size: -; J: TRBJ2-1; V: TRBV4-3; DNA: TGCGCCAGCAGCCAAGATCGGGCAGCGGGGATCGCCTACAATGAGCAGTTCTTC; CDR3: CASSQDRAAGIAYNEQFF
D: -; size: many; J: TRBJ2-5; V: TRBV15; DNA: TGTGCCACCAGCAGAGATCACCCCCTCCGGGAGCAAGAGACCCAGTACTTC; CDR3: CATSRDHPLREQETQYF
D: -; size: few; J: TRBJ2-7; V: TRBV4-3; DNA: TGCGCCAGCGGCCAAGATAGGTCAGGGGTATCCTACGAGCAGTACTTC; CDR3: CASGQDRSGVSYEQYF
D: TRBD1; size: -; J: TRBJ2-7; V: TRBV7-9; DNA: TGTGCCAGCAGCCCCCGGGACAGGACTAACGAGCAGTACTTC; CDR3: CASSPRDRTNEQYF
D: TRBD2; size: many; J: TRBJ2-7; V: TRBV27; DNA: TGTGCCAGCAGTTTATCAAGCGGGGCCCTCTACGAGCAGTACTTC; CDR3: CASSLSSGALYEQYF
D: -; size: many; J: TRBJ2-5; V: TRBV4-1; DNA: TGCGCCAGCAGCCAGAGTTGGGGGGGGCCCGAAGAGACCCAGTACTTC; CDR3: CASSQSWGGPEETQYF
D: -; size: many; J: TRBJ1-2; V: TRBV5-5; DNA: TGTGCCAGCAGTCGCCCCCAGGAGACTAACTATGGCTACACCTTC; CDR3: CASSRPQETNYGYTF
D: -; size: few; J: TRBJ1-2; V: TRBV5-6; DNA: TGTGCCAGCAGCTTGGAAGGAGCAGGGTGGGCCGTAAATGGCTACACCTTC; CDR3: CASSLEGAGWAVNGYTF
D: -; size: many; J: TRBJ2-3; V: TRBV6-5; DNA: TGTGCCAGCACCTCCGACGGGGGCGCAGATACGCAGTATTTT; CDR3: CASTSDGGADTQYF
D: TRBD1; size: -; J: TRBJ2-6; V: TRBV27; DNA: TGTGCCAGCAGTATACAGGGGGCGGTTGGGGCCAACGTCCTGACTTTC; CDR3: CASSIQGAVGANVLTF
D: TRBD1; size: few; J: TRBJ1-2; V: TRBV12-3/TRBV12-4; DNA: TGTGCCAGCAATAGGGACAGGTCTTGGGGCTACACCTTC; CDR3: CASNRDRSWGYTF
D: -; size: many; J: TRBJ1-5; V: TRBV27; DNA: TGTGCCAGCAGTCCAATCAATCAGCCCCAGCATTTT; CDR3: CASSPINQPQHF
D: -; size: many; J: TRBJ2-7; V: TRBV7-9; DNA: TGTGCCAGCAGCCCGCCGGGGTCTGGGGGCTACGAGCAGTACTTC; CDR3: CASSPPGSGGYEQYF
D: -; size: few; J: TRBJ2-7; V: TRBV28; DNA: TGTGCCAGCAGTTCCTACAGGGTAACCGACGAGCAGTACTTC; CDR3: CASSSYRVTDEQYF
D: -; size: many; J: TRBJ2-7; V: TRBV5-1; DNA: TGCGCCAGCAGCTTGGTTTTGGAGGAGCAGTACTTC; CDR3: CASSLVLEEQYF
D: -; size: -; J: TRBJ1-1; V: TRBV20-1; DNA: TGCAGTGGGGTGGGTAGCGAAGCTTTCTTT; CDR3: CSGVGSEAFF
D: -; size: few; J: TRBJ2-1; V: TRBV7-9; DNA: TGTGCCAGCAGCTTAGGGTTAGCGCTCCCGGCGGATGAGCAGTTCTTC; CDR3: CASSLGLALPADEQFF
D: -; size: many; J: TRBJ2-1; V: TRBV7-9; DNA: TGTGCCAGCAGCTTAGCCTCTCCAGATAATGAGCAGTTCTTC; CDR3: CASSLASPDNEQFF
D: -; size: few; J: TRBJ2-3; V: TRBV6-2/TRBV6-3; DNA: TGTGCCAGCAGTTACTTCGGTAACACAGATATGCAGTATTTT; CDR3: CASSYFGNTDMQYF
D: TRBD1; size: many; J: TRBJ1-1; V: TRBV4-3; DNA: TGCGCCAGCAGGGGGACAGGCCAGCGGGGGTACACTGAAGCTTTCTTT; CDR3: CASRGTGQRGYTEAFF
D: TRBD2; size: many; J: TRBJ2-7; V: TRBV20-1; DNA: TGCAGTGCTAGATCTAGCGGGGGAACCCCCTACGAGCAGTACTTC; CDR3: CSARSSGGTPYEQYF
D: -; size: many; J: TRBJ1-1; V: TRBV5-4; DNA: TGTGCCAGCAGCTTTTCTGGCGGGCTGAACACTGAAGCTTTCTTT; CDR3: CASSFSGGLNTEAFF
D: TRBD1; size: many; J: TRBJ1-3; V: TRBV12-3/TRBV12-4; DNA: TGTGCCAGCGGCGGACTGGGGGACAGTACTTACTTAGCGGGAAACACCATATATTTT; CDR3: CASGGLGDSTYLAGNTIYF
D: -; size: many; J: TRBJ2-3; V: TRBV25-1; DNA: TGTGCCAGCAGTGACCATATAGCGGGGACAGGCACAGATACGCAGTATTTT; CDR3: CASSDHIAGTGTDTQYF
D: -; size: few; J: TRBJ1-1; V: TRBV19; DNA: TGTGCCAGCAAATACAGGGAGTGGCATGAAGCTTTCTTT; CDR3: CASKYREWHEAFF
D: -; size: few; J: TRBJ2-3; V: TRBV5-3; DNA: TGTGCCAGAAGCTTGCTAGCAGTATCCACAGATACGCAGTATTTT; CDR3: CARSLLAVSTDTQYF
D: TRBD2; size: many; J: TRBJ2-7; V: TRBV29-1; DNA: TGCAGCGTTGAGCCTGTTGGGACTAGCGGGAGGGCCTACGAGCAGTACTTC; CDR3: CSVEPVGTSGRAYEQYF
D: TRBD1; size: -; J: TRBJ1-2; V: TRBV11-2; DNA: TGTGCCAGCAGCGCCTGGACAGGGGGTCAGGGCTACACCTTC; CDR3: CASSAWTGGQGYTF
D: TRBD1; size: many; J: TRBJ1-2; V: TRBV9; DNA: TGTGCCAGCAGCGTAATGCGTGACAGGGCGAGTGAAGAATTTGGCTACACCTTC; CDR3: CASSVMRDRASEEFGYTF
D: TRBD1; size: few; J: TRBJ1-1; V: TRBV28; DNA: TGTGCCAGCACTACAGGGGAGATCCGGCCTGAAGCTTTCTTT; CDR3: CASTTGEIRPEAFF
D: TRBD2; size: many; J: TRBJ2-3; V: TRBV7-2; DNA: TGTGCCAGCAGCTTATTTGGCGGGGGGCCTAGCACAGATACGCAGTATTTT; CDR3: CASSLFGGGPSTDTQYF
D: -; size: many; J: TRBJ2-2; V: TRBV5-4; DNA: TGTGCCAGCAGTCCATTCGGGGGAGAGGGGAACACCGGGGAGCTGTTTTTT; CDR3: CASSPFGGEGNTGELFF
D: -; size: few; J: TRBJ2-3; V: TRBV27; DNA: TGTGCCAGCAGTTTGGATACTCGGCACGATACGCAGTATTTT; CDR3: CASSLDTRHDTQYF
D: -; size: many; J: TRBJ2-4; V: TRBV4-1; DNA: TGCGCCAGCAGCCAAGATCAAAGCGGACTAGCCAAAAACATTCAGTACTTC; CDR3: CASSQDQSGLAKNIQYF
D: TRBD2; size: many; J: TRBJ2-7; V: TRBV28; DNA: TGTGCCAGCAGTCCCCGGACCCTAGCGGGAGGGGAGCAGTACTTC; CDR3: CASSPRTLAGGEQYF
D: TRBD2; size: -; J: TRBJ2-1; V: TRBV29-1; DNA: TGCAGCGTCCTTTCTAGCGGGGGCTCCTACAATGAGCAGTTCTTC; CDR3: CSVLSSGGSYNEQFF
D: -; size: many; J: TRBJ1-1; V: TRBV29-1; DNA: TGCAGCTCCGAGTCCGGGACGTCTTTCACTGAAGCTTTCTTT; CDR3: CSSESGTSFTEAFF
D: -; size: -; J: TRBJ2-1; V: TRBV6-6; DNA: TGTGCCAGCAGTTACGTCGGGGGGCCTTTTGCCGACAATGAGCAGTTCTTC; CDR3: CASSYVGGPFADNEQFF
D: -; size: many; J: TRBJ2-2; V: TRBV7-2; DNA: TGTGCCAGCAGGGTCCGGAACACCGGGGAGCTGTTTTTT; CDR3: CASRVRNTGELFF
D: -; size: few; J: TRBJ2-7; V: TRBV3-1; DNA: TGTGCCAGCAGCCAAGATTGGCAGGCGACCTACGAGCAGTACTTC; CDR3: CASSQDWQATYEQYF